Sequencing of this T cell receptor (beta chain) was carried out in a study of CD8 T cells in Susac syndrome. Relapsing-remitting disease, either stable or active, was present in the multiple sclerosis controls, who were treatment-naive patients. TEMRA cells underwent FACS enrichment and CD8+ and CD4+ T cells underwent negative isolation. Reverse transcription used about 0.45 to 1 ug RNA and random hexamers. In TCRdb, the immunoSEQ multiplex PCR reads were re-called with MiXCR into one record per CDR3 protein. The data contain approximately 180,000 distinct CDR3 sequences, 90% to 95% of them singletons. The material sequenced was CD4+ T cells from PBMCs. This clonotype was sampled from a human donor with multiple sclerosis.

The CDR3 spells CASSLGLLGEQYF. For the CDR3, the DNA is TGTGCCAGCAGCTTAGGTCTATTGGGGGAGCAGTACTTC. The V call is TRBV7-2, the J call TRBJ2-7; D is ambiguous. CDR3 length equals 13 residues. V was shortened by 1 base and J by 7 bases, with 11 bases between the two germline ends. The germline CDR1 and CDR2 sequences are SGHTA and FQGNSA.